This TCR beta chain was captured by sequencing in a study of shared clonotypes between healthy human individuals. Study outcomes and limitations: It was the few donors that limited the genetic and exposure-history diversity represented. Clonotype sharing among donors, it was expected, would be affected by sequencing depth.

Several immunoSEQ plates held equal portions of the genomic DNA taken from each subset. Unsorted PBMC DNA went through sequencing on ten immunoSEQ deep assay plates. Measured with immunoSEQ multiplex PCR; TCRdb has only the in-frame clones, and not every one. The sample shows roughly 510,000 clones, 75% to 80% of them seen only once. As to this clone: What it binds is not known.

This CDR3 is built from 21 residues. The sample consisted of PBMCs. The V call is TRBV21-1, the J call TRBJ2-5; the listed D gene, TRBD1, was not tested against the DNA. TRBV21-1 is classified as a pseudogene. The sequence was collected from a woman between 40 and 55 years old in good health. Some clones in this sample may be carry-over from other donors' samples. CDR3 protein: CASSKVRDRGGPWCFQETQYF. CDR3 bases: TGTGCCAGCAGCAAAGTTCGAGACAGGGGGGGACCTTGGTGTTTCCAAGAGACCCAGTACTTC.